This T cell receptor beta chain was recorded in a study of cytomegalovirus exposure and HLA in healthy donors. Germline V gene data show CDR1 as KGHSH and CDR2 as LQKENI. The CDR3 runs 15 residues. The V end was cut by 0 bases, the J end by 0 bases, with 6 bases between. Amplification used 60 Vbeta primers and 13 Jbeta primers. Using immunoSEQ multiplex PCR, the repertoire was profiled, and TCRdb retains in-frame clones only, with some absent. Of about 200,000 clones in the sample, about four fifths were seen once. The receptor was isolated from a girl aged 5 to 17 in good health and CMV-seropositive. The rearrangement links TRBV18 to TRBJ2-1; D not certain. Sequenced input: PBMCs. CDR3 coding DNA: TGTGCCAGCTCACCACCTCTAAGCTCCTACAATGAGCAGTTCTTC. Its protein is CASSPPLSSYNEQFF. The whole variable domain, remainder taken from reference TRBV18 and TRBJ2-1, is NAGVMQNPRHLVRRRGQEARLRCSPMKGHSHVYWYRQLPEEGLKFMVYLQKENIIDESGMPKERFSAEFPKEGPSILRIQQVVRGDSAAYFCASSPPLSSYNEQFFGPGTRLTVL.